This TCR beta chain was sequenced for a study of cytomegalovirus exposure and HLA in healthy donors. Study-level points and caveats: About 90% or about 30% of the time was how often most TCR beta V segments were productive, according to an earlier analysis. TCR beta sequences reportedly predicted most subjects' HLA-A and HLA-B alleles accurately. It was assumed in the presence/absence analyses that sequencing depth was roughly uniform across donors.

Concerning this clone itself: The antigen is not known.

Per germline, CDR1 KGHSH and CDR2 LQKENI. The CDR3 has 17 residues. V was pared by 6 bases and J by 4 bases, with 13 bases of the junction left unmatched. 13 Jbeta primers and 60 Vbeta primers were used for the PCR. Original methodology: Some 10 million shared chains were among the roughly 80 million unique TCR beta chains that a later analysis counted. Here immunoSEQ multiplex PCR was the method, and the copy in TCRdb shows in-frame clones only, minus some. The DNA gave D and trimming, while V, J and clone size come from that table. The listing contains approximately 70,000 clones. The clonotype was recovered from a female donor in good health and CMV-seropositive. What was sequenced was PBMCs. The chain couples TRBV18 to TRBJ1-2; 11 bases agree with TRBD1. The CDR3 protein is CASSPELPGQGVYGYTF. The CDR3 DNA follows: TGTGCCAGCTCCCCCGAGTTACCGGGACAGGGGGTCTATGGCTACACCTTC.